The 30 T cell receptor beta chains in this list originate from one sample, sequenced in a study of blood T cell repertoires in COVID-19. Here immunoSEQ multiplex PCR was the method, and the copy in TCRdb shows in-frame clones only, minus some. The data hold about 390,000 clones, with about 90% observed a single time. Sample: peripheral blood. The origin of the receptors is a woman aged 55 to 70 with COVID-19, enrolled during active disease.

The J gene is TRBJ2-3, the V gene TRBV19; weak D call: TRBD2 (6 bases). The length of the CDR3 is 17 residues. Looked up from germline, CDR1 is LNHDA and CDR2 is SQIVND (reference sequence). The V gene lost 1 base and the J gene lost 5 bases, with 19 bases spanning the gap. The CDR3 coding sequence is TGTGCCAGTAGTATAGGTGGACCGGGATCGGGAGAAGATACGCAGTATTTT. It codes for CASSIGGPGSGEDTQYF.

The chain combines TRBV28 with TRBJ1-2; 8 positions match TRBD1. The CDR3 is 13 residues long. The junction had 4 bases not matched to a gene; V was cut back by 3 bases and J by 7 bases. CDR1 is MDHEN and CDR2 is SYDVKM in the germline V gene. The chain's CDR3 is CASSFQGAPGYTF. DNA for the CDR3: TGTGCCAGCAGTTTTCAGGGGGCGCCTGGCTACACCTTC.

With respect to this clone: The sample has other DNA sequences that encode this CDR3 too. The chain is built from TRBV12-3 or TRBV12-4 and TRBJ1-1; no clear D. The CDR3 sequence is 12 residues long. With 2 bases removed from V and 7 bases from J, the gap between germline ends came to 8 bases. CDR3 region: CASSLNRGEAFF. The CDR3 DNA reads TGTGCCAGCAGTTTAAACCGGGGTGAAGCTTTCTTT.

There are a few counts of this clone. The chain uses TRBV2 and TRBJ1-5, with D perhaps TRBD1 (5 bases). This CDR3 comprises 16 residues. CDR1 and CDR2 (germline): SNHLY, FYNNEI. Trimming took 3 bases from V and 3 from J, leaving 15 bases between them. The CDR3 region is CASSDSLGQDNQPQHF. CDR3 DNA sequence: TGTGCCAGCAGTGATAGCTTGGGGCAGGACAATCAGCCCCAGCATTTT.

The CDR3 nucleotides are TGCGCCAGCAGCCCCGGAGGAGCAAATCAGCCCCAGCATTTT. This encodes CASSPGGANQPQHF. This chain links TRBV5-1 with TRBJ1-5; D gene uncertain. The V end was cut by 4 bases, the J end by 4 bases, with 12 bases between. This CDR3 is 14 amino acids long. The germline CDR1 and CDR2 sequences are SGHRS and YFSETQ.

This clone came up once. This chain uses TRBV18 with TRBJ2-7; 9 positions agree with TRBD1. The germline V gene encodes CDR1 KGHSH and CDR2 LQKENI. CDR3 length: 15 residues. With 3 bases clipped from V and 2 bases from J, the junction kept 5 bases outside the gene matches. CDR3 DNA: TGTGCCAGCTCACCCGGGGGACAGGGCACCTACGAGCAGTACTTC. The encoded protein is CASSPGGQGTYEQYF. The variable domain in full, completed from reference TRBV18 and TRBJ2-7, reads NAGVMQNPRHLVRRRGQEARLRCSPMKGHSHVYWYRQLPEEGLKFMVYLQKENIIDESGMPKERFSAEFPKEGPSILRIQQVVRGDSAAYFCASSPGGQGTYEQYFGPGTRLTVT.

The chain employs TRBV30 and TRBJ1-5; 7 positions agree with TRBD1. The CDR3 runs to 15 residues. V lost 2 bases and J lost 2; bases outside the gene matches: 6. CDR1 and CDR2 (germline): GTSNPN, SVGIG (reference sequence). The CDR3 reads CAWSYGRGGNQPQHF. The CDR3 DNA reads TGTGCCTGGAGTTACGGCAGGGGGGGCAATCAGCCCCAGCATTTT.

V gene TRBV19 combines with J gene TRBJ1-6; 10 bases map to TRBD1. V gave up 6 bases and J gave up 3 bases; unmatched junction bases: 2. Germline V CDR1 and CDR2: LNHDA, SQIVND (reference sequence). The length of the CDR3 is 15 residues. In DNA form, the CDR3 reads TGTGCCAGTAGGGGGGACAGGGGCTATAATTCACCCCTCCACTTT. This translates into CASRGDRGYNSPLHF.

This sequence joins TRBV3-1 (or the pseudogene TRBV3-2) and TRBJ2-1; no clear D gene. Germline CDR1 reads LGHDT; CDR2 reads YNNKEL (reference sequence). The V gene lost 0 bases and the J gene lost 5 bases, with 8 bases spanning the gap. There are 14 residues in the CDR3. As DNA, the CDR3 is TGTGCCAGCAGCCAAGAACTGGGCCACAATGAGCAGTTCTTC. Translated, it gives CASSQELGHNEQFF.

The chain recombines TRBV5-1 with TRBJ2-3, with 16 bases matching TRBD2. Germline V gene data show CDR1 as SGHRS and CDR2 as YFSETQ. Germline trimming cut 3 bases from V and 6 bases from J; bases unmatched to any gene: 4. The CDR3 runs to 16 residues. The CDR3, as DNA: TGCGCCAGCAGCTCGGGACTAGCGGGGGGGCTGGATACGCAGTATTTT. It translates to CASSSGLAGGLDTQYF.

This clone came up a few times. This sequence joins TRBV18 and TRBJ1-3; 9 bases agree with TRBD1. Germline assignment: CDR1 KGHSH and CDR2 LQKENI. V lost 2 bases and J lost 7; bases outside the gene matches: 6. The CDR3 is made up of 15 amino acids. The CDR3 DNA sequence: TGTGCCAGCTCACCAAGGGACAGGGTGGCGAACACCATATATTTT. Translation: CASSPRDRVANTIYF.

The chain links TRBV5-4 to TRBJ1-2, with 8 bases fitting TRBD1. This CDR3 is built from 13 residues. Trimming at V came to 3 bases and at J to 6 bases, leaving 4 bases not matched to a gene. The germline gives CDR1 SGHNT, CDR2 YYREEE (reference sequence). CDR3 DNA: TGTGCCAGCAGCTCGGACAGGGTTGATGGCTACACCTTC. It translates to CASSSDRVDGYTF.

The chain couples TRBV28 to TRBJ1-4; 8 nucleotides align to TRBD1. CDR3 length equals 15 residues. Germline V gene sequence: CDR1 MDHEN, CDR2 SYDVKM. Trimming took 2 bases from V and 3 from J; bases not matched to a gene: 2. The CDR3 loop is CASSLTGQANEKLFF. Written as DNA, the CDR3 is TGTGCCAGCAGTTTAACGGGACAGGCTAATGAAAAACTGTTTTTT.

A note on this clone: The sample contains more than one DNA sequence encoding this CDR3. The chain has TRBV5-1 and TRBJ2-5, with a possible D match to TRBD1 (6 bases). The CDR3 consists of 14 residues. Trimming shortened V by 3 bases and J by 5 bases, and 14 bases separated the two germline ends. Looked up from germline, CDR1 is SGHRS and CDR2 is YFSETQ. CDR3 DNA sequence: TGCGCCAGCAGCTGGACGGGAAGGGGGGAGACCCAGTACTTC. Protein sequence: CASSWTGRGETQYF.

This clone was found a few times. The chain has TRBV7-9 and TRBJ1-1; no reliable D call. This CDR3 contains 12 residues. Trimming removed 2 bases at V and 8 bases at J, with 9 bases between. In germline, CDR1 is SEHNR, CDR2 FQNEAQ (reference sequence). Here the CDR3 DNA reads TGTGCCAGCAGCTTATTGGGCAGAGAAGCTTTCTTT. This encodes CASSLLGREAFF. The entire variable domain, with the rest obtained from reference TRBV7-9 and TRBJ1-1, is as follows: DTGVSQNPRHKITKRGQNVTFRCDPISEHNRLYWYRQTLGQGPEFLTYFQNEAQLEKSRLLSDRFSAERPKGSFSTLEIQRTEQGDSAMYLCASSLLGREAFFGQGTRLTVV.

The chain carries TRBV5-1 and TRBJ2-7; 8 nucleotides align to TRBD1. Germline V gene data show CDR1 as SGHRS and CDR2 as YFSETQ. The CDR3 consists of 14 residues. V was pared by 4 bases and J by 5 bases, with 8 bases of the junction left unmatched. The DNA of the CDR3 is TGCGCCAGCAGCGCGGGACAGGAGGGCCACGAGCAGTACTTC. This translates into CASSAGQEGHEQYF.

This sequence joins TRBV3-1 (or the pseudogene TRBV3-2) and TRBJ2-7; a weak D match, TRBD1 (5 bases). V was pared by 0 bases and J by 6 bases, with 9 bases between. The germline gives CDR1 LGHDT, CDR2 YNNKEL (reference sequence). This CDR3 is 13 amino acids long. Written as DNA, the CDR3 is TGTGCCAGCAGCCAAGATGGGGCGCTCGAGCAGTACTTC. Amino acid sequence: CASSQDGALEQYF.

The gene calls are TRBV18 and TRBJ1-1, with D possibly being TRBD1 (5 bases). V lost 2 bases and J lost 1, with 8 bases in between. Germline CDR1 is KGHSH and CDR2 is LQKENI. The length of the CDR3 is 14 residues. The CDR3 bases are TGTGCCAGCTCACCAGGGGGAGGGAACACTGAAGCTTTCTTT. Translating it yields CASSPGGGNTEAFF.

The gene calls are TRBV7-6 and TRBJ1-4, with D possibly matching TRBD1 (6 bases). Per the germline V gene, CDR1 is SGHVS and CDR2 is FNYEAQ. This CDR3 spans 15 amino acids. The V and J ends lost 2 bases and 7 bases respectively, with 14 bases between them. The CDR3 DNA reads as TGTGCCAGCAGCTTATTTAGCCGAGGGGGTGAAAAACTGTTTTTT. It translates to CASSLFSRGGEKLFF.

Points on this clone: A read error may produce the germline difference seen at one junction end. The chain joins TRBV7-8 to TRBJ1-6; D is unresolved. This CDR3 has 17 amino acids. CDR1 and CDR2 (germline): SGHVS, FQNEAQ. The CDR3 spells CASSLAGGSSYNSPLHF. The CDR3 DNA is TGTGCCAGCAGCCTAGCAGGCGGGAGCTCCTATAATTCACCCCTCCACTTT.

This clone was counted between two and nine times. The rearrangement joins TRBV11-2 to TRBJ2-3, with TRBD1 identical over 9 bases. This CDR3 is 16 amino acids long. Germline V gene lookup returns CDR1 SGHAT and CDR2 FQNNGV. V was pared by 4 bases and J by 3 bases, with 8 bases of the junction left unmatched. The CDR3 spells CASSYGRDRVTDTQYF. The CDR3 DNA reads TGTGCCAGCAGCTACGGACGGGACAGGGTGACAGATACGCAGTATTTT.

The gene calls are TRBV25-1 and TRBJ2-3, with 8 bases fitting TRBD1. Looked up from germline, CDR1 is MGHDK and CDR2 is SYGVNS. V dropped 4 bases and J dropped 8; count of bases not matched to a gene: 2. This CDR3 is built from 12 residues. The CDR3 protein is CASSGDRRTQYF. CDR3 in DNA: TGTGCCAGCAGTGGGGACAGGCGTACGCAGTATTTT. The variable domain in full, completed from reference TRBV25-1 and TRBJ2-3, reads EADIYQTPRYLVIGTGKKITLECSQTMGHDKMYWYQQDPGMELHLIHYSYGVNSTEKGDLSSESTVSRIRTEHFPLTLESARPSHTSQYLCASSGDRRTQYFGPGTRLTVL.

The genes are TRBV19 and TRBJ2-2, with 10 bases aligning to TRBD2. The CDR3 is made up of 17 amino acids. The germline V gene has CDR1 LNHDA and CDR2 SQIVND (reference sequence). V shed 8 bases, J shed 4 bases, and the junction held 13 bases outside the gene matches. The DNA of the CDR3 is TGTGCCAGTCATTCGCCCTCTAGCGGGGGATTCACCGGGGAGCTGTTTTTT. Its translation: CASHSPSSGGFTGELFF.

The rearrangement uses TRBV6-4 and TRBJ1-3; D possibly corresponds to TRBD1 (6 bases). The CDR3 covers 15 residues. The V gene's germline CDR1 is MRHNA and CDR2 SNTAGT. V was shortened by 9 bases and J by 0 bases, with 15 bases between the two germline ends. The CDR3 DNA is TGTGCCAGGACCGCAGGGGTTTGCTCTGGAAACACCATATATTTT. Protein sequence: CARTAGVCSGNTIYF.

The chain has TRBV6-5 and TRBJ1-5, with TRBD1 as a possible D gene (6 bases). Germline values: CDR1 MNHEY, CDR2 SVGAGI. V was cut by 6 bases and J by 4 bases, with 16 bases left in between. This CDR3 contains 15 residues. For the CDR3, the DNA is TGTGCCAGCAGCATAACAGGGTCTGGGAATCAGCCCCAGCATTTT. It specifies CASSITGSGNQPQHF.

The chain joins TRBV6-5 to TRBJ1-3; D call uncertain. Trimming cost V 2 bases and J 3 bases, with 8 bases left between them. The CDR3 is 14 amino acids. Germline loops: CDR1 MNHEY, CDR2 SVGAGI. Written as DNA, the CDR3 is TGTGCCAGCAGTTACCAGAGGCATGGAAACACCATATATTTT. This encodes CASSYQRHGNTIYF.

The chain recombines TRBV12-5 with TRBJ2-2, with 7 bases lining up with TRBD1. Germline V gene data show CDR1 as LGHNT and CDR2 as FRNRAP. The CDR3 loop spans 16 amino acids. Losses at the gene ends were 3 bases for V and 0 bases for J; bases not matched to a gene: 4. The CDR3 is CASGFGTVANTGELFF. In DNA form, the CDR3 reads TGTGCTAGTGGTTTCGGGACAGTCGCGAACACCGGGGAGCTGTTTTTT.

CDR3 DNA: TGTGCCAGCAGTAGACAGGGAACTCAGCCCCAGCATTTT. Translation gives CASSRQGTQPQHF. This chain joins TRBV6-2 or TRBV6-3 and TRBJ1-5, with TRBD1 matching 7 bases. J lost 6 bases, V lost 5 bases, and 4 bases had no gene match. There are 13 residues in the CDR3. Germline V CDR1 and CDR2: MNHEY, SVGEGT.

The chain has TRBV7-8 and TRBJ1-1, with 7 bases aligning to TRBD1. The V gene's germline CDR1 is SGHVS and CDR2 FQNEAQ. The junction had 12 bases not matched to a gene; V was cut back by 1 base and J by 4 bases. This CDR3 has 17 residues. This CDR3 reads CASSLVFRGRVSTEAFF. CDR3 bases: TGTGCCAGCAGCTTAGTATTTAGGGGGCGCGTGAGCACTGAAGCTTTCTTT.

The CDR3 reads CASSYGGPTYEQYF. DNA of the CDR3: TGTGCCAGCAGTTACGGAGGGCCCACCTACGAGCAGTACTTC. The chain uses TRBV6-5 and TRBJ2-7, with D tentatively TRBD2 (6 bases). The germline CDR1 and CDR2 sequences are MNHEY and SVGAGI. Trimming took off 2 bases at V and 2 bases at J, with 10 bases between the two ends. This CDR3 has 14 amino acids.